These 14 T cell receptor beta chains were sequenced from one sample in a study of blood T cell repertoires in COVID-19. Method: immunoSEQ multiplex PCR; TCRdb's copy keeps in-frame clones and lacks some. The top ten clones hold 6.3% of a sample with some 300,000 clones, 75% to 90% of them seen once. The sequenced sample consisted of peripheral blood. The receptors originated from a woman in her fifties or sixties with COVID-19, enrolled during active disease.

V usage is TRBV30 and J usage is TRBJ1-2, with D tentatively TRBD1 (5 bases). There are 13 residues in the CDR3. Germline V gene sequence: CDR1 GTSNPN, CDR2 SVGIG (reference sequence). V dropped 6 bases and J dropped 7 bases, with 18 bases sitting between them. The CDR3 nucleotides are TGTGCCTGCAAGGGCCCCGGCGGGGGTGGCTACACCTTC. Its translation: CACKGPGGGGYTF.

This rearrangement joins TRBV18 to TRBJ2-7; D perhaps matches TRBD1 (6 bases). Germline V CDR1 and CDR2: KGHSH, LQKENI. This CDR3 comprises 15 residues. Trimming left V 3 bases short and J 2 bases short, with 14 bases between. The DNA for the CDR3 is TGTGCCAGCTCACCGTACCGGGACACACCCTACGAGCAGTACTTC. As protein: CASSPYRDTPYEQYF.

The chain links TRBV27 to TRBJ2-1; no definite D call. Looked up from germline, CDR1 is MNHEY and CDR2 is SMNVEV (reference sequence). Deletions cut 7 bases from V and 0 bases from J, with 10 bases between. The CDR3 has 14 amino acids. CDR3 DNA sequence: TGTGCCAGCATCCCTGTCCCCTCCTACAATGAGCAGTTCTTC. It encodes CASIPVPSYNEQFF.

This chain uses TRBV29-1 with TRBJ2-7; TRBD2 matches at 12 bases. V lost 6 bases to trimming and J lost 4 bases; unmatched junction nucleotides: 10. CDR1 and CDR2 (germline): SQVTM, ANQGSEA. The CDR3 length is 15 residues. This CDR3 is CSVATPTSGRYEQYF. DNA of the CDR3: TGCAGCGTCGCGACCCCGACTAGCGGGAGATACGAGCAGTACTTC.

The chain links TRBV6-5 to TRBJ2-7, with 12 positions matching TRBD2. CDR3 size: 16 residues. The germline CDR1 and CDR2 sequences are MNHEY and SVGAGI. J was trimmed by 7 bases and V by 2 bases; bases with no gene match: 9. The CDR3 sequence is CASSYRASGRAREQYF. The CDR3 DNA reads TGTGCCAGCAGTTACAGGGCTAGCGGGAGGGCTAGGGAGCAGTACTTC.

The chain recombines TRBV27 with TRBJ1-1; tentatively, D is TRBD1 (6 bases). CDR3 size: 14 residues. Germline-derived CDR1 and CDR2 are MNHEY and SMNVEV (reference sequence). The germline V and J ends were trimmed by 2 bases and 0 bases, with 7 bases remaining between them. The CDR3: CASSLGGLNTEAFF. CDR3 in DNA: TGTGCCAGCAGTTTAGGGGGCCTGAACACTGAAGCTTTCTTT.

The V gene is TRBV3-1 (or the pseudogene TRBV3-2), the J gene TRBJ2-3, with D maybe TRBD2 (5 bases). The CDR3 covers 16 residues. Germline V gene lookup returns CDR1 LGHDT and CDR2 YNNKEL (reference sequence). V was clipped by 2 bases and J by 3 bases, with 15 bases between them. The chain's CDR3 is CASSQMPGSRTDTQYF. For the CDR3, the DNA is TGTGCCAGCAGCCAAATGCCTGGGAGTCGGACAGATACGCAGTATTTT.

The rearrangement joins TRBV19 to TRBJ2-1; 11 positions agree with TRBD2. The V segment lost 3 bases and the J segment 4 bases; nucleotides outside the gene matches: 2. The CDR3 is 15 residues long. Germline CDR1 LNHDA, CDR2 SQIVND (reference sequence). DNA for the CDR3: TGTGCCAGTAGTATCAGACTAGCGGGATACAATGAGCAGTTCTTC. Protein sequence: CASSIRLAGYNEQFF.

The rearrangement links TRBV10-2 to TRBJ2-2; 12 bases are a match to TRBD2. CDR3 length: 16 amino acids. V gave up 6 bases and J gave up 5 bases; unmatched junction bases: 7. The germline V gene encodes CDR1 WSHSY and CDR2 SAAADI. The CDR3 region is CASSNGLAGMTGELFF. The DNA of the CDR3 is TGCGCCAGCAGCAACGGACTAGCGGGAATGACCGGGGAGCTGTTTTTT.

The V and J genes are TRBV4-1 and TRBJ2-5; possibly TRBD2 for D (5 bases). The CDR3 consists of 14 residues. V was trimmed by 4 bases and J by 4 bases, leaving 13 bases between them. The germline CDR1 and CDR2 sequences are MGHRA and YSYEKL. The DNA of the CDR3 is TGCGCCAGCAGCCTAGGGAGAAACGGAGAGACCCAGTACTTC. Its translation: CASSLGRNGETQYF.

This clone was observed a single time. V and J are TRBV5-1 and TRBJ2-3, with a possible D match to TRBD2 (5 bases). V lost 0 bases and J lost 4, with 12 bases in between. In germline, CDR1 is SGHRS, CDR2 YFSETQ. The CDR3 loop spans 15 amino acids. CDR3 amino acids: CASSLDAGRSDTQYF. The CDR3 DNA is TGCGCCAGCAGCTTGGATGCGGGTCGCTCAGATACGCAGTATTTT.

The CDR3 coding sequence is TGTGCCAGCAGTCCCGAAGGGCGGGCTGACAATTCACCCCTCCACTTT. This encodes CASSPEGRADNSPLHF. The chain couples TRBV27 to TRBJ1-6; unclear D gene. V lost 5 bases and J 7 bases, leaving 18 bases between the germline ends. The CDR3 has 16 residues. Germline V gene lookup returns CDR1 MNHEY and CDR2 SMNVEV (reference sequence).

The chain has TRBV19 and TRBJ1-2; 8 nucleotides line up with TRBD1. CDR3 length: 15 amino acids. The J segment lost 9 bases and the V segment lost 5 bases, leaving 14 bases of the junction unmatched. CDR1 and CDR2 (germline): LNHDA, SQIVND (reference sequence). The CDR3 DNA is TGTGCCAGTAGTGATTATTTAGGGACAGGTCGGAGCTACACCTTC. Translating it yields CASSDYLGTGRSYTF.

The V gene is TRBV5-1, the J gene TRBJ2-1; TRBD2 matches at 8 bases. Per the germline V gene, CDR1 is SGHRS and CDR2 is YFSETQ. The CDR3 contains 15 residues. Trimming took 4 bases from V and 1 from J; bases not matched to a gene: 4. CDR3 sequence (DNA): TGCGCCAGCAGCCGTAGCGGGACTTCCTACAATGAGCAGTTCTTC. Amino acids: CASSRSGTSYNEQFF. Looking up the rest from reference TRBV5-1 and TRBJ2-1 gives the full variable domain: KAGVTQTPRYLIKTRGQQVTLSCSPISGHRSVSWYQQTPGQGLQFLFEYFSETQRNKGNFPGRFSGRQFSNSRSEMNVSTLELGDSALYLCASSRSGTSYNEQFFGPGTRLTVL.